The source of this T cell receptor beta chain is a study of graft-versus-host responses after intestinal transplantation. The wider study: Isolated intestinal, liver-intestinal, or multivisceral transplants had been given to the recipients. For approximately three years after anti-thymocyte globulin induction, all recipients took tacrolimus and steroids. Study-level points and caveats: Early post-transplant HvG declines tracked with peak circulating GvH clone levels.

The method was immunoSEQ multiplex PCR; TCRdb's version includes in-frame clones alone and lacks a portion of them. The data contain some 120,000 clones, about 92% of them singletons. Comments on this clone: Its specificity is not known.

V lost 8 bases to trimming and J lost 6 bases, with 6 bases between them. CDR1 and CDR2 (germline): MNHEY, SVGAGI. The CDR3 totals 10 residues. The V gene is TRBV6-5, the J gene TRBJ2-3; D uncertain. This clonotype originated in a human donor who was the organ donor for an intestinal transplant. This sample comprised unstimulated CD8+ T cells sorted from spleen or lymph node cells, obtained before transplant. This CDR3 reads CASGSDTQYF. The CDR3 DNA reads as TGTGCCAGCGGGTCGGATACGCAGTATTTT.